The T cell receptor beta chain under discussion was sequenced for a study of blood T cell repertoires in COVID-19. Looking at the study overall: PBMCs, B-cell-depleted T cells, or T cells were the source of the cDNA or gDNA that made up the material.

The germline CDR1 and CDR2 sequences are MDHEN and SYDVKM. This CDR3 comprises 21 residues. V shed 6 bases, J shed 6 bases, and the junction held 30 bases outside the gene matches. Generated by immunoSEQ multiplex PCR, the TCRdb table keeps only in-frame clones and is missing some. The sample has under 250,000 clones; about four fifths are singletons. The sequencing sample was made of PBMCs or T cells enriched from blood (not recorded which). J is TRBJ2-7 and V is TRBV28; 9 bases are a match to TRBD2. The TCR sequence derives from a woman aged 45-65 years with acute COVID-19. The CDR3 sequence: CASRPLIQESGTSRHPSEQYF. DNA of the CDR3: TGTGCCAGCAGACCACTAATCCAGGAGTCAGGGACTAGCCGACACCCGTCCGAGCAGTACTTC.